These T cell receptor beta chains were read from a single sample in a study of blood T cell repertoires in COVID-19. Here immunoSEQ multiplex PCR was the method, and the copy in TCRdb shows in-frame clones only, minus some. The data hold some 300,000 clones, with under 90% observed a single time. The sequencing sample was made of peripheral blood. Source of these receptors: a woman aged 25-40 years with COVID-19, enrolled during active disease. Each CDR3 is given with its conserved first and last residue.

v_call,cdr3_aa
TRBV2,CASSEAGGFGNTIYF
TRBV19,CASSQSQNTEAFF
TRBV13,CASSSGLAGPAYNEQFF
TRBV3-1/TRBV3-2,CASSQAGTGERSEQFF
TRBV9,CASSVGPSRGSPLHF
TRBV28,CASSPRAGIRKGSMNTEAFF
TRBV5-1,CASSLGDRGDYGYTF
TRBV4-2,CASSTTTEIPEAFF
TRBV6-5,CASSYSYRGTEAFF
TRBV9,CASSVEGQGGSPLHF
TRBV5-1,CASSQTGLEGYTF
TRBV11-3,CASSLEGGNTEAFF
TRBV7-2,CATRTAYNSPLHF
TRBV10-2,CASCGTTDSPLHF
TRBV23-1,CASTEGGEGSPLHF
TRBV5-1,CASSLEGGDPDTQYF
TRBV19,CASSPREGNSPLHF
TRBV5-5,CASSLGQGAYEQYF
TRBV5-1,CASRRAGQAYNEQFF
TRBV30,CAWSVPARGRYEQYF
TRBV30,CAWGGTAYEQYF
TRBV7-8,CASRGSGIEQFF
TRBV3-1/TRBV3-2,CASSQESVVLWATQYF
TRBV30,CAWSVKGPYEQYF
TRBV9,CASSTGFETQYF
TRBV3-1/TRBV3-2,CASSQEDRGRALGNSPLHF
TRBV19,CASSMASGGVQPYEQYF
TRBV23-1,CASGQGKRLGSQPQHF
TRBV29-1,CSVEGEDRFRAFF
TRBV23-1,CASSQRQSLQPQHF
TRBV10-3,CAISSGTSGDNEQFF
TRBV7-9,CASSLSEPGWAEAFF
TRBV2,CASSVGGNRLFF
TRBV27,CASSSFAGEVNEQFF
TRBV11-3,CASSYRRYTEAFF
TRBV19,CASSPTGRGADTQYF
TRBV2,CASSGLGGLATEQYF
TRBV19,CASSVTSPGQGSTEAFF
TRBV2,CASTRQTSGNTIYF
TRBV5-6,CASSFGGKGGNTIYF
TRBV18,CASSIDILLPLHF
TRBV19,CASKVRDSISYEQYF
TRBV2,CASSEGRETQYF
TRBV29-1,CSVERRGVNTEAFF
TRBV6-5,CASRTGQAAFF
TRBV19,CASSTGVGNTEAFF
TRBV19,CASSMGGTYNSPLHF
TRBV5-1,CASSLAGVETQYF
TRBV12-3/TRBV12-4,CASSPGYPGQFF
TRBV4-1,CASSQEENYGYTF
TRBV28,CASSSGTSGNEQFF